The rows below give T cell receptor beta chains drawn from one sample of a study of blood T cell repertoires in COVID-19. Here immunoSEQ multiplex PCR was the method, and the copy in TCRdb shows in-frame clones only, minus some. Here the sample spans 200,000 to 250,000 clones, more than 75% being singletons. The sample taken for sequencing was PBMCs or T cells enriched from blood (not recorded which). Source of these receptors: a woman aged 50 to 60 who had recovered from COVID-19. Both conserved end residues are part of each CDR3. D genes are given only for firm matches. A row's size may be missing; if present it is once, few, many or a size class.

CDR3nt: TGTGCCAGCAGCCAAGGGGGCTCCGCGACCGGGGAGCTGTTTTTT; CDR3aa: CASSQGGSATGELFF; d_gene: NA; j_gene: TRBJ2-2; abundance: NA; v_gene: TRBV3-1/TRBV3-2
CDR3nt: TGTGCCAGTAGTGCGGGACTAGCGGGAGCGGGCGAGCAGTACTTC; CDR3aa: CASSAGLAGAGEQYF; d_gene: TRBD2; j_gene: TRBJ2-7; abundance: NA; v_gene: TRBV19
CDR3nt: TGTGCCACCAGACAAGAACTAGAGGTCTACGAGCAGTACTTC; CDR3aa: CATRQELEVYEQYF; d_gene: NA; j_gene: TRBJ2-7; abundance: NA; v_gene: TRBV10-3
CDR3nt: TGTGCCAGTAGTACCGGGTTTGACACTGAAGCTTTCTTT; CDR3aa: CASSTGFDTEAFF; d_gene: NA; j_gene: TRBJ1-1; abundance: few; v_gene: TRBV19
CDR3nt: TGTGCCAGCAGCTTAGATCCAGGGCCGGGTGGCTACACCTTC; CDR3aa: CASSLDPGPGGYTF; d_gene: NA; j_gene: TRBJ1-2; abundance: NA; v_gene: TRBV11-3
CDR3nt: TGTGCCAGCAGTCCCCCGGGACTAGCGGGAGTGGGGGAGCTGTTTTTT; CDR3aa: CASSPPGLAGVGELFF; d_gene: TRBD2; j_gene: TRBJ2-2; abundance: NA; v_gene: TRBV7-3
CDR3nt: TGTGCCAGCAGTGTATTCGGGGGTAGCAATGAGCAGTTCTTC; CDR3aa: CASSVFGGSNEQFF; d_gene: NA; j_gene: TRBJ2-1; abundance: NA; v_gene: TRBV6-4
CDR3nt: TGTGCCAGCAGCCTCCTCCGCGGGACTAGCAGGGGGGGGGATACGCAGTATTTT; CDR3aa: CASSLLRGTSRGGDTQYF; d_gene: TRBD2; j_gene: TRBJ2-3; abundance: once; v_gene: TRBV7-2
CDR3nt: TGCGCCAGCAGTGAGCAGGTTTACACTGAAGCTTTCTTT; CDR3aa: CASSEQVYTEAFF; d_gene: NA; j_gene: TRBJ1-1; abundance: NA; v_gene: TRBV10-2
CDR3nt: TGTGCTAGCAGCTTAATTGTTCGTGGGACAGATGGCTACACCTTC; CDR3aa: CASSLIVRGTDGYTF; d_gene: TRBD1; j_gene: TRBJ1-2; abundance: NA; v_gene: TRBV7-7
CDR3nt: TGTGCCAGCAGCTTGAGTTGGGGGGTATGGTATGGCTACACCTTC; CDR3aa: CASSLSWGVWYGYTF; d_gene: NA; j_gene: TRBJ1-2; abundance: NA; v_gene: TRBV11-2
CDR3nt: TGTGCCAGCAGCTTGGTGACAGGGACCCTTGGATCCCTCCACTTT; CDR3aa: CASSLVTGTLGSLHF; d_gene: TRBD1; j_gene: TRBJ1-6; abundance: NA; v_gene: TRBV5-8
CDR3nt: TGCGCCAGCAGCCAATGGACAGGATCCACAGATACGCAGTATTTT; CDR3aa: CASSQWTGSTDTQYF; d_gene: TRBD1; j_gene: TRBJ2-3; abundance: NA; v_gene: TRBV4-3
CDR3nt: TGTGCCAGCACCAAGTCTTATCGGGAGGGCGTCTACGAGCAGTACTTC; CDR3aa: CASTKSYREGVYEQYF; d_gene: NA; j_gene: TRBJ2-7; abundance: NA; v_gene: TRBV21-1
CDR3nt: TGTGCCAGCAGAGCCGGGTCCGGGGTGCAGCCCCAGCATTTT; CDR3aa: CASRAGSGVQPQHF; d_gene: NA; j_gene: TRBJ1-5; abundance: NA; v_gene: TRBV28
CDR3nt: TGCGCCAGCAGATTAGCGGGGGGCATCACAGATACGCAGTATTTT; CDR3aa: CASRLAGGITDTQYF; d_gene: TRBD2; j_gene: TRBJ2-3; abundance: few; v_gene: TRBV10-2
CDR3nt: TGCGCCAGCAGCCAAGGCAACAGGGGAGGTGGCTACACCTTC; CDR3aa: CASSQGNRGGGYTF; d_gene: TRBD1; j_gene: TRBJ1-2; abundance: few; v_gene: TRBV4-1
CDR3nt: TGTGCCAGCAGCTTACTTATGGCCAGGGCTAGCACAGATACGCAGTATTTT; CDR3aa: CASSLLMARASTDTQYF; d_gene: NA; j_gene: TRBJ2-3; abundance: NA; v_gene: TRBV13
CDR3nt: TGCGCCAGCAGCGGGGGCTTTACTCAAGAGACCCAGTACTTC; CDR3aa: CASSGGFTQETQYF; d_gene: NA; j_gene: TRBJ2-5; abundance: once; v_gene: TRBV4-1
CDR3nt: TGCGCCAGCAGCCAAGATATGTCGGGACTAGCGGGGGATAATGAGCAGTTCTTC; CDR3aa: CASSQDMSGLAGDNEQFF; d_gene: TRBD2; j_gene: TRBJ2-1; abundance: NA; v_gene: TRBV4-3
CDR3nt: TGTGCCTGGGGTCGCGCAACAGTGAACACTGAAGCTTTCTTT; CDR3aa: CAWGRATVNTEAFF; d_gene: NA; j_gene: TRBJ1-1; abundance: NA; v_gene: TRBV30
CDR3nt: TGTGCCAGCTCACCACCATCGCGGAACGAGCAGTACTTC; CDR3aa: CASSPPSRNEQYF; d_gene: NA; j_gene: TRBJ2-7; abundance: NA; v_gene: TRBV18
CDR3nt: TGTGCCAGCAGCTTATTTCGGCCAGGGATTCTTAGGAGCAATCAGCCCCAGCATTTT; CDR3aa: CASSLFRPGILRSNQPQHF; d_gene: NA; j_gene: TRBJ1-5; abundance: NA; v_gene: TRBV7-8
CDR3nt: TGTGCCAGCAGCTCCCCTAGCGGGAGGGCCCCATATACGCAGTATTTT; CDR3aa: CASSSPSGRAPYTQYF; d_gene: TRBD2; j_gene: TRBJ2-3; abundance: once; v_gene: TRBV5-4
CDR3nt: TGCGCCAGCAGTGAGTCCAAGGGAGAATCTAATGAAAAACTGTTTTTT; CDR3aa: CASSESKGESNEKLFF; d_gene: NA; j_gene: TRBJ1-4; abundance: NA; v_gene: TRBV10-2
CDR3nt: TGTGCCAGCAGCTTAGCAAGGGGGCGGTACGAAAAACTGTTTTTT; CDR3aa: CASSLARGRYEKLFF; d_gene: TRBD1; j_gene: TRBJ1-4; abundance: NA; v_gene: TRBV7-2
CDR3nt: TGTGCCAGCAGCTTAGTCCGAGGACAGGGAAACACCATATATTTT; CDR3aa: CASSLVRGQGNTIYF; d_gene: NA; j_gene: TRBJ1-3; abundance: NA; v_gene: TRBV11-2
CDR3nt: TGTGCCAGCTCAAGTGGAGGGCCAGATACGCAGTATTTT; CDR3aa: CASSSGGPDTQYF; d_gene: NA; j_gene: TRBJ2-3; abundance: NA; v_gene: TRBV18
CDR3nt: TGTGCCAGAGTCGCACCGGGACTCTCTGGAAACACCATATATTTT; CDR3aa: CARVAPGLSGNTIYF; d_gene: NA; j_gene: TRBJ1-3; abundance: NA; v_gene: TRBV2
CDR3nt: TGTGCTAGTGGTTTGACAGGGCGATATAATTCACCCCTCCACTTT; CDR3aa: CASGLTGRYNSPLHF; d_gene: NA; j_gene: TRBJ1-6; abundance: NA; v_gene: TRBV12-5
CDR3nt: TGTGCCTCTCAGGGTCCTATCTGGAGAACAACTGAAGCTTTCTTT; CDR3aa: CASQGPIWRTTEAFF; d_gene: NA; j_gene: TRBJ1-1; abundance: once; v_gene: TRBV30
CDR3nt: TGTGCCAGCAGCCCACTATCGGGACAGGGAAGGGATGGCTACACCTTC; CDR3aa: CASSPLSGQGRDGYTF; d_gene: TRBD1; j_gene: TRBJ1-2; abundance: NA; v_gene: TRBV11-2
CDR3nt: TGTGCCACCAGTGCTCAGGGATCCCCCGGGGAGCTGTTTTTT; CDR3aa: CATSAQGSPGELFF; d_gene: NA; j_gene: TRBJ2-2; abundance: once; v_gene: TRBV24-1
CDR3nt: TGTGCCAGCAGCCCCGGAGGGGCGGGCTATGGCTACACCTTC; CDR3aa: CASSPGGAGYGYTF; d_gene: NA; j_gene: TRBJ1-2; abundance: NA; v_gene: TRBV5-4
CDR3nt: TGTGCCAGTAGTACCCGGACAGGGAGGGAGGGCCGGCTAAACAATGAGCAGTTCTTC; CDR3aa: CASSTRTGREGRLNNEQFF; d_gene: NA; j_gene: TRBJ2-1; abundance: once; v_gene: TRBV19
CDR3nt: TGTGCCAGCAGCAACCCCCGGAGGGCCGGCTACGAGCAGTACTTC; CDR3aa: CASSNPRRAGYEQYF; d_gene: NA; j_gene: TRBJ2-7; abundance: NA; v_gene: TRBV7-2
CDR3nt: TGTGCCTGGAGACTAGCGGGAGCCCTAAATGAGCAGTTCTTC; CDR3aa: CAWRLAGALNEQFF; d_gene: TRBD2; j_gene: TRBJ2-1; abundance: NA; v_gene: TRBV30
CDR3nt: TGTGCCAGCAGCTTAGTTTCGGACACTGAAGCTTTCTTT; CDR3aa: CASSLVSDTEAFF; d_gene: NA; j_gene: TRBJ1-1; abundance: NA; v_gene: TRBV7-2
CDR3nt: TGTGCCAGCAGCTTGGATAGCGGGATTATAGATACGCAGTATTTT; CDR3aa: CASSLDSGIIDTQYF; d_gene: TRBD2; j_gene: TRBJ2-3; abundance: NA; v_gene: TRBV5-4
CDR3nt: TGCGCCAGCAGCTTGGGTCGGGGGGACTATGGCTACACCTTC; CDR3aa: CASSLGRGDYGYTF; d_gene: NA; j_gene: TRBJ1-2; abundance: once; v_gene: TRBV5-1
CDR3nt: TGTGCCAGCAGCTTCACGGGGACAGACAACTATGGCTACACCTTC; CDR3aa: CASSFTGTDNYGYTF; d_gene: TRBD1; j_gene: TRBJ1-2; abundance: NA; v_gene: TRBV7-2
CDR3nt: TGTGCCAGCAGCCTGACTAGCGGATACGAGCAGTACTTC; CDR3aa: CASSLTSGYEQYF; d_gene: TRBD2; j_gene: TRBJ2-7; abundance: NA; v_gene: TRBV12-3/TRBV12-4
CDR3nt: TGTGCCAGCAGCTATCTTGGGGAGGGTTGGGACGAGCAGTACTTC; CDR3aa: CASSYLGEGWDEQYF; d_gene: TRBD2; j_gene: TRBJ2-7; abundance: NA; v_gene: TRBV7-9
CDR3nt: TGCAGTGCTGGTGTAGCGGGGGGGCCCGAAGCCAACATTCAGTACTTC; CDR3aa: CSAGVAGGPEANIQYF; d_gene: TRBD2; j_gene: TRBJ2-4; abundance: NA; v_gene: TRBV20-1